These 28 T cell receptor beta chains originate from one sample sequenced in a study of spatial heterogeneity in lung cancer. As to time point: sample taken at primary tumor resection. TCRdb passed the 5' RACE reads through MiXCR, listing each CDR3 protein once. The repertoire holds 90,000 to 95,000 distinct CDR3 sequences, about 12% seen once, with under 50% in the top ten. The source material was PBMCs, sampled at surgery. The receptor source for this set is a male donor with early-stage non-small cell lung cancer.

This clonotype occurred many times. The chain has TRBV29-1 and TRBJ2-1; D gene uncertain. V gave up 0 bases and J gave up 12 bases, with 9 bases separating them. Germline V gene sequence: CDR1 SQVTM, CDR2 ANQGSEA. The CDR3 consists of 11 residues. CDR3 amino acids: CSVEDPVAQFF. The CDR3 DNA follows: TGCAGCGTTGAAGACCCAGTTGCGCAGTTCTTC.

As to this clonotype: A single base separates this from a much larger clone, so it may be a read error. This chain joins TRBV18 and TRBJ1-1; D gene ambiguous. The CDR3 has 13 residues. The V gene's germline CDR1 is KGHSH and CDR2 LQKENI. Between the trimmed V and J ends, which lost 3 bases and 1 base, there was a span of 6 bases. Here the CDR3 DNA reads TGTGCCAGCTCACCGATAGGGAACACTGAAGCTTTCTTT. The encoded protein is CASSPIGNTEAFF.

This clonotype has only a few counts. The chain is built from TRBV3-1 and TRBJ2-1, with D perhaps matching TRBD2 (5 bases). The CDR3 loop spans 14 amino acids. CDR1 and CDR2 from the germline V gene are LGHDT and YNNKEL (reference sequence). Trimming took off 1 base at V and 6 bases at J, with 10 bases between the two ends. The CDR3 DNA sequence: TGTGCCAGCAGCCAAGGGAGGAGGATCAATGAGCAGTTCTTC. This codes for CASSQGRRINEQFF.

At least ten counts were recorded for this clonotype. For the CDR3, the DNA is TGCAGTGCTCGGACTAGCGGGATCACAGATACGCAGTATTTT. Amino acid sequence: CSARTSGITDTQYF. The chain is built from TRBV20-1 and TRBJ2-3; 12 bases agree with TRBD2. CDR3 length: 14 amino acids. V lost 5 bases, J lost 2 bases, and 2 bases stayed unmatched. Germline CDR1 and CDR2: DFQATT and SNEGSKA (reference sequence).

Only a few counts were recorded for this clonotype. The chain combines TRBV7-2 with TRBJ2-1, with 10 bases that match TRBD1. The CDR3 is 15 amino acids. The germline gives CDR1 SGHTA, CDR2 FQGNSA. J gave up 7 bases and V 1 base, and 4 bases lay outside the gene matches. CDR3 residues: CASSLGGQGRNEQFF. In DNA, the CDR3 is TGTGCCAGCAGCTTAGGGGGACAGGGGAGGAATGAGCAGTTCTTC.

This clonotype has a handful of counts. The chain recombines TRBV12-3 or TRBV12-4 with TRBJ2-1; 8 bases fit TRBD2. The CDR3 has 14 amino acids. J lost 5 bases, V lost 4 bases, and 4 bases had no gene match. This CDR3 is CASSSQLADNEQFF. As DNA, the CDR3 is TGTGCCAGCAGTTCTCAACTAGCGGACAATGAGCAGTTCTTC.

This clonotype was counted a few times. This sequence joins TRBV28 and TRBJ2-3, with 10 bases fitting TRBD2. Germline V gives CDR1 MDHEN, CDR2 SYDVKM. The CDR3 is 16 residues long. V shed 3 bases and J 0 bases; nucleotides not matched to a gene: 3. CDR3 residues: CASSFQTSGSTDTQYF. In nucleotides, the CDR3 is TGTGCCAGCAGTTTCCAGACTAGCGGGAGCACAGATACGCAGTATTTT.

CDR3 loop: CASSKGRWDNEQFF. CDR3 coding DNA: TGTGCCAGCAGCAAAGGAAGGTGGGACAATGAGCAGTTCTTC. V usage is TRBV21-1 and J usage is TRBJ2-1. TRBV21-1 is reported as a pseudogene. This CDR3 contains 14 residues.

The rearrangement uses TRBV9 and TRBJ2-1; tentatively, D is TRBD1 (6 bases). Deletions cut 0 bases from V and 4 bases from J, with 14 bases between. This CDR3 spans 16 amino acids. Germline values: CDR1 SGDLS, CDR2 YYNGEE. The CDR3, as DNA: TGTGCCAGCAGCGTAGCAGGGGACGGAAATTACAATGAGCAGTTCTTC. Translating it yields CASSVAGDGNYNEQFF.

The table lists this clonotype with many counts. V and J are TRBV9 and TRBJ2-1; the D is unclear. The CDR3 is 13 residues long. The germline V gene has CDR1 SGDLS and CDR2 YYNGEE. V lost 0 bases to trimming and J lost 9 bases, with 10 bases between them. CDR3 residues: CASSVGPPTEQFF. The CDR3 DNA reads TGTGCCAGCAGCGTAGGGCCGCCAACTGAGCAGTTCTTC.

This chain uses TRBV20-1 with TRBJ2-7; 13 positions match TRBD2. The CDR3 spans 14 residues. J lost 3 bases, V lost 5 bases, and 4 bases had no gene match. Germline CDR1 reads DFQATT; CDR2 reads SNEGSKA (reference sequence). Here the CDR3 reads CSALLAGGNYEQYF. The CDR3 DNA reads TGCAGTGCTCTACTAGCGGGAGGGAACTACGAGCAGTACTTC.

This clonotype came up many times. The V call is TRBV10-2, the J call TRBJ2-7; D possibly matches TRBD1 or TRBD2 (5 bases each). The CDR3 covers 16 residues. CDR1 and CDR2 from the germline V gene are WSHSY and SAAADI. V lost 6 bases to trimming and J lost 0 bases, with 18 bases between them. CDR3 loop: CASRGGQGSSSYEQYF. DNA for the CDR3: TGCGCCAGCAGGGGCGGGCAGGGAAGTTCCTCCTACGAGCAGTACTTC.

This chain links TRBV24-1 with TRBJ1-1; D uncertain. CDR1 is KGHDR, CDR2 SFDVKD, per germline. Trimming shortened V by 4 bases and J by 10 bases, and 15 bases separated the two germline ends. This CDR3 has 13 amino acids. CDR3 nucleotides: TGTGCCACCAGTGACCCGGAGAGGCCGGGAGCTTTCTTT. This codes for CATSDPERPGAFF.

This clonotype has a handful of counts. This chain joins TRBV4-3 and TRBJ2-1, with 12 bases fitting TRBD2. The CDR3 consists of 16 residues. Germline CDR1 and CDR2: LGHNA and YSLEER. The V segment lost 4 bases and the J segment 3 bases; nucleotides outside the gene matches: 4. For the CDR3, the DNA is TGCGCCAGCAGCCGACGGACTAGCGGGGACTACAATGAGCAGTTCTTC. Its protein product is CASSRRTSGDYNEQFF.

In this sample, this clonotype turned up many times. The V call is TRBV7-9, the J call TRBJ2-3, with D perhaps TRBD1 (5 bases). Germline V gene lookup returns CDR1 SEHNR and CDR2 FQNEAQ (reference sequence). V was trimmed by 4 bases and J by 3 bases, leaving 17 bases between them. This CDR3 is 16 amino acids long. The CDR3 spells CASSSLRGVSTDTQYF. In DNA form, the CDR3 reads TGTGCCAGCAGCTCATTAAGGGGTGTTAGTACAGATACGCAGTATTTT.

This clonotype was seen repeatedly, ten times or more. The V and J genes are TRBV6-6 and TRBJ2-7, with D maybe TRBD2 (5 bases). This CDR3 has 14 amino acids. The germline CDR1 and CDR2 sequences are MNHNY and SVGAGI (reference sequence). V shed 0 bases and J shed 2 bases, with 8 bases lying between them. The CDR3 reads CASSYSPGTYEQYF. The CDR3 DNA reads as TGTGCCAGCAGTTACTCGCCGGGAACCTACGAGCAGTACTTC.

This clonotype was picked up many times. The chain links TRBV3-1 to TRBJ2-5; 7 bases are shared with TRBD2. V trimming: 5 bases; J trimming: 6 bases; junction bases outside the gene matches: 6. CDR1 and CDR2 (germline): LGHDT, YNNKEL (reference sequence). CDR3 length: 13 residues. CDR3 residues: CASSGGGSKTQYF. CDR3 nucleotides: TGTGCCAGCAGCGGCGGGGGTAGTAAGACCCAGTACTTC.

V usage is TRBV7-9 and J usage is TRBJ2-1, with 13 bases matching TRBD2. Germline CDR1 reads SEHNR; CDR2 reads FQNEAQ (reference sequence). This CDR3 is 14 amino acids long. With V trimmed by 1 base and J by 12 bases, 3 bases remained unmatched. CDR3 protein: CASSLGTSGSAQFF. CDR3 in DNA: TGTGCCAGCAGCTTAGGGACTAGCGGGAGTGCGCAGTTCTTC.

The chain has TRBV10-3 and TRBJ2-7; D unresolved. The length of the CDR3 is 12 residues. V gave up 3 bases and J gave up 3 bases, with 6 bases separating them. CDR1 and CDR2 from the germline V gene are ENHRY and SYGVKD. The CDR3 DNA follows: TGTGCCATCAGTGACAGAGACTACGAGCAGTACTTC. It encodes CAISDRDYEQYF.

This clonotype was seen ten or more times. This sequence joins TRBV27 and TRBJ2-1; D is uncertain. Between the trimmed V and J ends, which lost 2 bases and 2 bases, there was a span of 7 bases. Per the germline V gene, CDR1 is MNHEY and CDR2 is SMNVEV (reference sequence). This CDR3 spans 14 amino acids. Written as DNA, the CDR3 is TGTGCCAGCAGTTTAGCTTTTCCCTACAATGAGCAGTTCTTC. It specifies CASSLAFPYNEQFF.

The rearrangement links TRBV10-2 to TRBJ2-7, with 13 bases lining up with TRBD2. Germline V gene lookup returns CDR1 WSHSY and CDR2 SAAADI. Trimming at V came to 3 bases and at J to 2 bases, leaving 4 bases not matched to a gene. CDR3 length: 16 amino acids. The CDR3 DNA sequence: TGCGCCAGCAGTGACTCCGGGACTAGCGGGACCTACGAGCAGTACTTC. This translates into CASSDSGTSGTYEQYF.

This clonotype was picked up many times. CDR3 coding DNA: TGTGCCAGCAGCTCTCTAGGGATGAGCTCCTACGAGCAGTACTTC. It yields the protein CASSSLGMSSYEQYF. The rearrangement links TRBV3-1 to TRBJ2-7; D is unclear. Germline V CDR1 and CDR2: LGHDT, YNNKEL (reference sequence). The V end was cut by 5 bases, the J end by 0 bases, with 14 bases between. The CDR3 length is 15 residues.

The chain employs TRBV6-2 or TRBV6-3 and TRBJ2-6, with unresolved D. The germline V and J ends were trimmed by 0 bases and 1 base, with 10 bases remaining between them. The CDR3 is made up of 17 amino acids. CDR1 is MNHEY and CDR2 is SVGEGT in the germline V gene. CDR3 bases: TGTGCCAGCAGTTACTCGATGCGACTTTCTGGGGCCAACGTCCTGACTTTC. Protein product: CASSYSMRLSGANVLTF.

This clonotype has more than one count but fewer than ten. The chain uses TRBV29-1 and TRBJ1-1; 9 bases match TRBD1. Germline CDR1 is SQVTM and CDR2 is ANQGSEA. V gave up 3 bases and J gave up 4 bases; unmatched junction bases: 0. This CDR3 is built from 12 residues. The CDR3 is CSVETGGTEAFF. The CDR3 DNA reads TGCAGCGTTGAGACAGGGGGCACTGAAGCTTTCTTT.

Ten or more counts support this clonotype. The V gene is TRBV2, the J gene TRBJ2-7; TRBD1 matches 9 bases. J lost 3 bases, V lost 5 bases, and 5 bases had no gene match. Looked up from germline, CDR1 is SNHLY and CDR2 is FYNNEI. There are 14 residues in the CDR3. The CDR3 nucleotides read TGTGCCAGCAGTAAGGACAGGGGAGTCTACGAGCAGTACTTC. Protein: CASSKDRGVYEQYF.

The CDR3 loop is CASSTGGWETQYF. The CDR3 nucleotides are TGTGCCAGCAGCACAGGGGGCTGGGAGACCCAGTACTTC. The chain joins TRBV6-6 to TRBJ2-5, with 9 nucleotides matching TRBD1. This CDR3 region has 13 residues. With V trimmed by 6 bases and J by 5 bases, 4 bases remained unmatched. Germline assignment: CDR1 MNHNY and CDR2 SVGAGI (reference sequence).

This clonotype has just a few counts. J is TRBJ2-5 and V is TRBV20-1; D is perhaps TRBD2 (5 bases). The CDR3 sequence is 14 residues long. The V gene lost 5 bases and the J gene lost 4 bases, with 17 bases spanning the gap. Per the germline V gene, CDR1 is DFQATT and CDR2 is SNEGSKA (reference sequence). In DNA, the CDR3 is TGCAGTGCTCTCCATACGGGGAAAGGAGAGACCCAGTACTTC. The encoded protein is CSALHTGKGETQYF.

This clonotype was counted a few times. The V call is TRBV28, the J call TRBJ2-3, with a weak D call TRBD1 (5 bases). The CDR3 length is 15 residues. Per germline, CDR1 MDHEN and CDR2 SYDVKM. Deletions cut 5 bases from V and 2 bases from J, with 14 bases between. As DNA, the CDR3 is TGTGCCAGCAGTCCGCCGGCAGGGCCCACAGATACGCAGTATTTT. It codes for CASSPPAGPTDTQYF.